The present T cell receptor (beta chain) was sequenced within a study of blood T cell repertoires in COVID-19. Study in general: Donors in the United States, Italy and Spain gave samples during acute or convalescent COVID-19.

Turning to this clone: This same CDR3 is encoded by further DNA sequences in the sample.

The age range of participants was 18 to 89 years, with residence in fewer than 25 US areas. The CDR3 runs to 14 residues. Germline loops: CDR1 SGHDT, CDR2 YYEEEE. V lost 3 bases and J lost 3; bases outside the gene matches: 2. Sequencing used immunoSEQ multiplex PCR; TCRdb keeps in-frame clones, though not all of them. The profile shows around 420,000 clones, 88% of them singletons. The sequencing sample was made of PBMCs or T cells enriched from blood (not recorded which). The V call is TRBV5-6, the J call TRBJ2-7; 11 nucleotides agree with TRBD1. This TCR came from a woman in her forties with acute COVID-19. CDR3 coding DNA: TGTGCCAGCAGCTCCGGGACAGGGGGCTACGAGCAGTACTTC. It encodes CASSSGTGGYEQYF.